This T cell receptor (beta chain) was identified in a study of CD8 T cells in ankylosing spondylitis. Trimming stripped 0 bases from V and 5 bases from J, with 12 bases between. Germline loops: CDR1 SGDLS, CDR2 YYNGEE. CDR3 length equals 15 residues. On this clonotype: Its target is unknown.

Making use of molecular barcodes, quantitative 5'-RACE generated TCR beta libraries. TCRdb re-called the 5' RACE reads through MiXCR, storing one row per CDR3 protein. The sample has fewer than 250,000 distinct CDR3 sequences, roughly 18% seen once; the top ten hold about 39%. Study-level findings and limits: There were earlier reports of some motif variants in reactive arthritis synovial fluid and blood. Within peripheral blood, clones linked to disease were CD8+ and relatively rare. Within matched ankylosing spondylitis synovial fluid, disease-linked clones were reportedly significantly enriched. In ankylosing spondylitis blood, a motif of seven to nine highly homologous TCR beta variants appeared characteristic.

The V call is TRBV9, the J call TRBJ2-4, with a possible D match to TRBD2 (5 bases). The TCR sequence derives from a male donor with ankylosing spondylitis. The sequenced material came from blood, either unsorted or a sorted T cell fraction (not recorded which). This CDR3 is CASSVGRSGENIQYF. The CDR3 DNA reads as TGTGCCAGCAGCGTAGGGAGGAGTGGGGAAAACATTCAGTACTTC. The variable domain in full, completed from reference TRBV9 and TRBJ2-4, reads DSGVTQTPKHLITATGQRVTLRCSPRSGDLSVYWYQQSLDQGLQFLIQYYNGEERAKGNILERFSAQQFPDLHSELNLSSLELGDSALYFCASSVGRSGENIQYFGAGTRLSVL.